This section outlines one TCR beta chain sequence together with its context. This sample was taken from a study of blood T cell repertoires in COVID-19. Original data processing: Reference gene primer amplification in the assay estimated nucleated cell counts. The table came from immunoSEQ multiplex PCR; TCRdb's copy has only in-frame clones and leaves some out. From that table come the V and J calls and clone size; the DNA was used to work out D and trimming. The sample records about 98,000 clones, around 86% being singletons. There are 13 residues in the CDR3. Germline-derived CDR1 and CDR2 are SGHTA and FQGNSA. The junction had 10 bases not matched to a gene; V was cut back by 5 bases and J by 13 bases.

V is TRBV7-2 and J is TRBJ1-4; 7 positions match TRBD1. The clonotype was recovered from a man in his forties or fifties with acute or convalescent COVID-19. Sequencing was carried out using peripheral blood. This CDR3 is CASSPDRQRLLFF. The CDR3, as DNA: TGTGCCAGCAGCCCGGACAGGCAGCGGTTACTGTTTTTT.